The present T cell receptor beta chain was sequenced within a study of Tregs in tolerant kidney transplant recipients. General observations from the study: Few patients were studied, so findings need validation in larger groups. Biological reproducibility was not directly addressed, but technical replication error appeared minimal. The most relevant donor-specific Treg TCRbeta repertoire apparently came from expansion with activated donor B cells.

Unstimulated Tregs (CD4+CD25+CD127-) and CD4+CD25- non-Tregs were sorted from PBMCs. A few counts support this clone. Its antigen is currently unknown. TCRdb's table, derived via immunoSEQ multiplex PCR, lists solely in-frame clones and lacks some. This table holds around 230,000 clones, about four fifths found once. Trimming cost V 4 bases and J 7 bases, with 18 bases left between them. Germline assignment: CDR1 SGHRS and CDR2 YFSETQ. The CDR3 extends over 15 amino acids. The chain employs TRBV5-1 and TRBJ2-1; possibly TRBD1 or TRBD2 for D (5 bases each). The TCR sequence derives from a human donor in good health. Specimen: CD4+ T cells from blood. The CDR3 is CASSTYRDEGNEQFF. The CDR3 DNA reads TGCGCCAGCAGCACTTACCGGGACGAAGGAAATGAGCAGTTCTTC.